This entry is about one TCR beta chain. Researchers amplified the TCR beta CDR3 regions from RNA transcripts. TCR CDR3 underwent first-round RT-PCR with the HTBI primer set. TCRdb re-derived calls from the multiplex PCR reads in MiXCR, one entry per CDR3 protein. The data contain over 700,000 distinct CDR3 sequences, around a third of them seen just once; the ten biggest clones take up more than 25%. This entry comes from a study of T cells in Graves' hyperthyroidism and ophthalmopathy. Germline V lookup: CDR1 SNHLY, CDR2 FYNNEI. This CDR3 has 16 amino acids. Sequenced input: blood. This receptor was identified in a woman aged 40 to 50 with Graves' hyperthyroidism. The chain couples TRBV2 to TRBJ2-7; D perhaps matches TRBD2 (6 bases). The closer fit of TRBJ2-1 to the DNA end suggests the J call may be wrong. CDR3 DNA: TGTGCCAGCAGAGCCGGGACTTACCTAAGAGTCGATGAGCAGTTCTTC. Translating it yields CASRAGTYLRVDEQFF.